The next 29 T cell receptor beta chains were all read from a single sample in a study of glioma-infiltrating T cells after dendritic cell vaccination. The assay was immunoSEQ multiplex PCR, and TCRdb's table has in-frame clones only and misses some. The sample records about 67,000 clones, roughly 79% being singletons. Material: blood, obtained before dendritic cell vaccination. The receptors were sampled from a human donor with glioblastoma.

CDR3 protein: CASSSTGGGSGNTIYF. The CDR3, as DNA: TGCGCCAGCAGCTCGACAGGGGGCGGCTCTGGAAACACCATATATTTT. V usage is TRBV5-1 and J usage is TRBJ1-3, with 10 bases lining up with TRBD1. J lost 0 bases, V lost 3 bases, and 3 bases had no gene match. The CDR3 consists of 16 residues. Germline CDR1 SGHRS, CDR2 YFSETQ.

Regarding this clone: The sample carries other DNA sequences with the same CDR3. The chain joins TRBV7-8 to TRBJ1-1; D gene unclear. Per germline, CDR1 SGHVS and CDR2 FQNEAQ. The CDR3 extends over 15 amino acids. Trimming pared 2 bases from V and 1 base from J, leaving 11 bases between. CDR3 amino acids: CASSLRGTRNTEAFF. The CDR3 DNA follows: TGTGCCAGCAGCTTAAGAGGCACACGGAACACTGAAGCTTTCTTT.

The gene calls are TRBV9 and TRBJ1-2; 8 nucleotides line up with TRBD1. The ends lost 4 bases at V and 10 bases at J; junction bases unmatched: 12. Germline lookup yields CDR1 SGDLS and CDR2 YYNGEE. The CDR3 has 14 amino acids. CDR3 amino acids: CASSPNPDRGSYTF. As DNA, the CDR3 is TGTGCCAGCAGCCCGAATCCAGACAGGGGATCCTACACCTTC.

The CDR3 nucleotides are TGTGCCAGCAGCTTAGGTGTCGGACAGGGGATCGATGAGCAGTTCTTC. It is translated as CASSLGVGQGIDEQFF. This chain connects TRBV11-2 to TRBJ2-1; 9 positions match TRBD1. This CDR3 has 16 residues. Germline-derived CDR1 and CDR2 are SGHAT and FQNNGV. V shed 1 base, J shed 8 bases, and the junction held 9 bases outside the gene matches.

The chain joins TRBV2 to TRBJ2-2; no clear D gene. CDR1 and CDR2 from the germline V gene are SNHLY and FYNNEI. V shed 6 bases and J shed 0 bases, with 8 bases lying between them. CDR3 length: 14 amino acids. This CDR3 reads CASRQNTNTGELFF. In nucleotides, the CDR3 is TGTGCCAGCAGACAGAATACGAACACCGGGGAGCTGTTTTTT. The variable domain in full, with the rest retrieved from reference TRBV2 and TRBJ2-2, is EPEVTQTPSHQVTQMGQEVILRCVPISNHLYFYWYRQILGQKVEFLVSFYNNEISEKSEIFDDQFSVERPDGSNFTLKIRSTKLEDSAMYFCASRQNTNTGELFFGEGSRLTVL.

The chain carries TRBV5-1 and TRBJ1-6; D gene ambiguous. Germline values: CDR1 SGHRS, CDR2 YFSETQ. Deletions cut 0 bases from V and 7 bases from J, with 11 bases between. The CDR3 is 15 residues long. CDR3 DNA: TGCGCCAGCAGCTTGGCCACGCCAGGCAATTCACCCCTCCACTTT. This encodes CASSLATPGNSPLHF.

Ten or more counts support this clone. V usage is TRBV4-1 and J usage is TRBJ1-5; D is uncertain. The V gene lost 2 bases and the J gene lost 1 base, with 9 bases spanning the gap. The CDR3 runs 15 residues. Per germline, CDR1 MGHRA and CDR2 YSYEKL. CDR3 amino acids: CASSQLERSNQPQHF. The CDR3 bases are TGCGCCAGCAGCCAATTGGAGAGGAGCAATCAGCCCCAGCATTTT.

This clone came up a few times. V gene TRBV7-3 combines with J gene TRBJ1-6; D perhaps matches TRBD1 (6 bases). The germline V gene encodes CDR1 SGHTA and CDR2 FQGTGA. V shed 6 bases and J shed 9 bases, with 18 bases lying between them. This CDR3 has 15 residues. In DNA, the CDR3 is TGTGCCAGCAGTGAGGCTGCACAGGGTACTTCACCCCTCCACTTT. Translation: CASSEAAQGTSPLHF.

The chain joins TRBV4-2 to TRBJ2-7; TRBD1 matches at 7 bases. The CDR3 loop spans 14 amino acids. The germline gives CDR1 LGHNA, CDR2 YNFKEQ. Trimming removed 4 bases from V and 1 base from J; junction bases left unmatched: 4. In DNA form, the CDR3 reads TGTGCCAGCAGCCCCCGGGACAGTTCCTACGAGCAGTACTTC. Its translation is CASSPRDSSYEQYF.

J is TRBJ2-1 and V is TRBV25-1; 7 nucleotides align to TRBD2. Germline V gives CDR1 MGHDK, CDR2 SYGVNS. The CDR3 length is 14 residues. The J segment lost 4 bases and the V segment lost 3 bases, leaving 3 bases of the junction unmatched. CDR3 in amino acids: CASSEGTKYNEQFF. The CDR3 DNA sequence: TGTGCCAGCAGTGAGGGGACTAAATACAATGAGCAGTTCTTC.

V usage is TRBV4-3 and J usage is TRBJ2-5, with 13 nucleotides matching TRBD2. J gave up 5 bases and V 4 bases, and 4 bases lay outside the gene matches. The CDR3 runs to 15 residues. The germline CDR1 and CDR2 sequences are LGHNA and YSLEER. The CDR3 sequence is CASSPTSGGAETQYF. CDR3 nucleotide sequence: TGCGCCAGCAGCCCAACTAGCGGGGGGGCCGAGACCCAGTACTTC.

This clone came up many times. The CDR3 DNA follows: TGTGCCAGCAGTGACAGGGACACCGGGGAGCTGTTTTTT. It codes for CASSDRDTGELFF. The gene calls are TRBV6-1 and TRBJ2-2; a weak D match, TRBD1 (5 bases). The CDR3 runs 13 residues. Germline V gene lookup returns CDR1 MNHNS and CDR2 SASEGT. The V and J ends lost 3 bases and 3 bases respectively, with 5 bases between them.

This clone was detected a few times. This chain links TRBV7-2 with TRBJ2-5, with a weak D call TRBD2 (5 bases). The ends were cut back, 4 bases at V and 5 bases at J, with 11 bases in the middle. The CDR3 spans 13 residues. Germline CDR1 reads SGHTA; CDR2 reads FQGNSA. CDR3 sequence (DNA): TGTGCCAGCAGCTGGACTCTTCAGGAGACCCAGTACTTC. This codes for CASSWTLQETQYF.

V is TRBV5-1 and J is TRBJ1-2, with D perhaps TRBD1 (5 bases). CDR1 and CDR2 from the germline V gene are SGHRS and YFSETQ. V lost 2 bases, J lost 9 bases, and 17 bases lay in between. The CDR3 is 14 residues long. The CDR3 nucleotides read TGCGCCAGCAGCTTAACAGGATGGACCGCCAGCTACACCTTC. This encodes CASSLTGWTASYTF.

The chain recombines TRBV5-4 with TRBJ2-3; TRBD2 agrees at 7 bases. The germline CDR1 and CDR2 sequences are SGHNT and YYREEE (reference sequence). This CDR3 has 15 residues. J was trimmed by 1 base and V by 0 bases; bases with no gene match: 2. CDR3 coding DNA: TGTGCCAGCAGCTTGGGGCTAGCGGGCACAGATACGCAGTATTTT. This translates into CASSLGLAGTDTQYF. Drawing the rest from reference TRBV5-4 and TRBJ2-3, the complete variable domain is ETGVTQSPTHLIKTRGQQVTLRCSSQSGHNTVSWYQQALGQGPQFIFQYYREEENGRGNFPPRFSGLQFPNYSSELNVNALELDDSALYLCASSLGLAGTDTQYFGPGTRLTVL.

This chain uses TRBV6-5 with TRBJ1-4; 10 bases agree with TRBD1. The ends lost 5 bases at V and 5 bases at J; junction bases unmatched: 2. This CDR3 has 14 amino acids. The germline CDR1 and CDR2 sequences are MNHEY and SVGAGI. CDR3 sequence reads: CASSKTGGNEKLFF. For the CDR3, the DNA is TGTGCCAGCAGTAAGACAGGGGGCAATGAAAAACTGTTTTTT.

The V and J genes are TRBV27 and TRBJ1-2; possible D gene TRBD1, 6 bases. Between the trimmed V and J ends, which lost 5 bases and 3 bases, there was a span of 19 bases. Germline V gives CDR1 MNHEY, CDR2 SMNVEV (reference sequence). CDR3 size: 16 residues. The CDR3 sequence is CASSPGGPRNYYGYTF. CDR3 in DNA: TGTGCCAGCAGTCCCGGGGGGCCTCGAAATTACTATGGCTACACCTTC.

The CDR3 DNA follows: TGTGCCAGCACCCCAAGCGGGGGCGTCACCGGGGAGCTGTTTTTT. Translated, it gives CASTPSGGVTGELFF. This chain joins TRBV7-6 and TRBJ2-2; 8 bases line up with TRBD2. The CDR3 loop spans 15 amino acids. V shed 7 bases, J shed 4 bases, and the junction held 8 bases outside the gene matches. Per the germline V gene, CDR1 is SGHVS and CDR2 is FNYEAQ.

The chain has TRBV2 and TRBJ2-2; the match to TRBD2 covers 10 bases. Germline CDR1 SNHLY, CDR2 FYNNEI. This CDR3 spans 15 amino acids. Losses at the gene ends were 4 bases for V and 6 bases for J; bases not matched to a gene: 5. CDR3 DNA: TGTGCCAGCAGTGTTGTAGCGGGGGGACCCGGGGAGCTGTTTTTT. Its translation: CASSVVAGGPGELFF.

This clone has only one observation. J is TRBJ2-7 and V is TRBV7-6, with 10 bases identical to TRBD1. Looked up from germline, CDR1 is SGHVS and CDR2 is FNYEAQ. After removal of 0 bases from V and 3 bases from J, the junction contained 8 bases not matched to a gene. The CDR3 runs to 17 residues. The CDR3 coding sequence is TGTGCCAGCAGCTTAGCTGTCCCAGGGACAGGGGACTACGAGCAGTACTTC. Its protein product is CASSLAVPGTGDYEQYF.

The V and J genes are TRBV5-6 and TRBJ1-2; no definite D call. CDR3 length equals 15 residues. Germline V gives CDR1 SGHDT, CDR2 YYEEEE. Between the trimmed V and J ends, which lost 4 bases and 2 bases, there was a span of 15 bases. This CDR3 is CASSREAVFNYGYTF. The CDR3 DNA reads as TGTGCCAGCAGCCGGGAGGCAGTTTTCAACTATGGCTACACCTTC. Complete variable domain (other parts from reference TRBV5-6 and TRBJ1-2): DAGVTQSPTHLIKTRGQQVTLRCSPKSGHDTVSWYQQALGQGPQFIFQYYEEEERQRGNFPDRFSGHQFPNYSSELNVNALLLGDSALYLCASSREAVFNYGYTFGSGTRLTVV.

This chain links TRBV30 with TRBJ2-3; D might be TRBD2 (5 bases). The germline CDR1 and CDR2 sequences are GTSNPN and SVGIG (reference sequence). This CDR3 comprises 15 residues. V was pared by 2 bases and J by 4 bases, with 16 bases between. CDR3 sequence: CAWSRSGPPPDTQYF. CDR3 nucleotide sequence: TGTGCCTGGAGTAGGAGCGGTCCTCCGCCAGATACGCAGTATTTT. Looking up the rest from reference TRBV30 and TRBJ2-3 gives the full variable domain: SQTIHQWPATLVQPVGSPLSLECTVEGTSNPNLYWYRQAAGRGLQLLFYSVGIGQISSEVPQNLSASRPQDRQFILSSKKLLLSDSGFYLCAWSRSGPPPDTQYFGPGTRLTVL.

The rearrangement joins TRBV11-2 to TRBJ2-1, with D unresolved. The germline CDR1 and CDR2 sequences are SGHAT and FQNNGV. This CDR3 spans 15 amino acids. Trimming left V 1 base short and J 8 bases short, with 15 bases between. CDR3 nucleotides: TGTGCCAGCAGCTTAGCCGGTCAGGTAATGGATGAGCAGTTCTTC. Translation gives CASSLAGQVMDEQFF.

This chain connects TRBV9 to TRBJ2-3; the match to TRBD2 covers 10 bases. Germline loops: CDR1 SGDLS, CDR2 YYNGEE. This CDR3 region has 15 residues. V dropped 4 bases and J dropped 4; count of bases not matched to a gene: 6. The CDR3 DNA sequence: TGTGCCAGCAGCACAAGCGGGGGGGCCTCAGATACGCAGTATTTT. It is translated as CASSTSGGASDTQYF.

CDR3 sequence reads: CASSVPGTAPNYGYTF. CDR3 coding DNA: TGTGCCAGTAGTGTACCCGGGACAGCGCCTAACTATGGCTACACCTTC. This chain connects TRBV19 to TRBJ1-2; 7 nucleotides match TRBD1. The CDR3 runs 16 residues. V lost 5 bases to trimming and J lost 0 bases; unmatched junction nucleotides: 9. Germline CDR1 is LNHDA and CDR2 is SQIVND (reference sequence).

This chain links TRBV5-6 with TRBJ1-2, with a tentative D call TRBD1 (6 bases). In germline, CDR1 is SGHDT, CDR2 YYEEEE. Trimming removed 1 base from V and 5 bases from J, with 15 bases in between. The CDR3 covers 15 residues. CDR3 nucleotides: TGTGCCAGCAGCTTGTTCACAGGACAGCTATATGGCTACACCTTC. Translated, it gives CASSLFTGQLYGYTF. The full variable domain, with the rest looked up from reference TRBV5-6 and TRBJ1-2, is DAGVTQSPTHLIKTRGQQVTLRCSPKSGHDTVSWYQQALGQGPQFIFQYYEEEERQRGNFPDRFSGHQFPNYSSELNVNALLLGDSALYLCASSLFTGQLYGYTFGSGTRLTVV.

The chain has TRBV5-6 and TRBJ2-1; 9 bases are shared with TRBD2. V trimming: 0 bases; J trimming: 7 bases; junction bases outside the gene matches: 8. The CDR3 covers 16 residues. Per the germline V gene, CDR1 is SGHDT and CDR2 is YYEEEE. CDR3 sequence (DNA): TGTGCCAGCAGCTTGGGGCGGGGGGGCATTTTGAATGAGCAGTTCTTC. This sequence encodes CASSLGRGGILNEQFF.

This sequence joins TRBV7-8 and TRBJ2-1, with a tentative D call TRBD2 (5 bases). Germline assignment: CDR1 SGHVS and CDR2 FQNEAQ. This CDR3 spans 13 amino acids. Trimming removed 4 bases from V and 16 bases from J, with 20 bases in between. The CDR3 coding sequence is TGTGCCAGCAGCTCAGAGAACAGTAACGAGGGATTCTTC. This gives the protein CASSSENSNEGFF.

This clone has just a few counts. Written as DNA, the CDR3 is TGTGCCAGCAGTTACTCCACAATCACTGAAGCTTTCTTT. Translated, it gives CASSYSTITEAFF. This chain joins TRBV6-5 and TRBJ1-1; no definite D call. The germline V gene encodes CDR1 MNHEY and CDR2 SVGAGI. The CDR3 has 13 residues. The V end lost 0 bases, the J end lost 4 bases, and 6 bases lay between the germline ends.